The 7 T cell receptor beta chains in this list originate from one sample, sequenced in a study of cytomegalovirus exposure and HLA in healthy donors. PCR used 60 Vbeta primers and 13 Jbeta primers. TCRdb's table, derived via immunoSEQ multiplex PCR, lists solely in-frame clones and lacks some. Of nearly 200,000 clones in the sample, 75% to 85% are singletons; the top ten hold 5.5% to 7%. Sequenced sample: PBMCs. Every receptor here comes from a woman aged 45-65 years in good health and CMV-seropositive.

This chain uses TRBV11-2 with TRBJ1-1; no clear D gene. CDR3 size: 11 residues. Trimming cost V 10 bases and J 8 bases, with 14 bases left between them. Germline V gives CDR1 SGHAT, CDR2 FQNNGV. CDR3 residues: CATTPGREAFF. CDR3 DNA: TGTGCCACTACCCCCGGGAGAGAAGCTTTCTTT.

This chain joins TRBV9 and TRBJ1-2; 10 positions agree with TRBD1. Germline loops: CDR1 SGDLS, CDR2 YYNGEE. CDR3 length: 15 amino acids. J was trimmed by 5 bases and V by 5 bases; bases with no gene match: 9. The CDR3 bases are TGTGCCAGCAGGGATGACGGGACAGGGGTATATGGCTACACCTTC. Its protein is CASRDDGTGVYGYTF.

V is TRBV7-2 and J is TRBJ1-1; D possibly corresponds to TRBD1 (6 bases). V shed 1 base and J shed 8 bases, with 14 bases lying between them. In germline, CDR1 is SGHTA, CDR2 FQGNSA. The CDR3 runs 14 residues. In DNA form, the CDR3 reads TGTGCCAGCAGCTTAGATACAGGGAGAGAAGAAGCTTTCTTT. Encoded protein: CASSLDTGREEAFF.

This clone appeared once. This chain's CDR3 is CASSLGMGTGAGQPQHF. For the CDR3, the DNA is TGTGCCAGCAGCTTAGGTATGGGGACAGGGGCGGGTCAGCCCCAGCATTTT. This sequence joins TRBV7-9 and TRBJ1-5; 10 nucleotides match TRBD1. The V gene's germline CDR1 is SEHNR and CDR2 FQNEAQ (reference sequence). The length of the CDR3 is 17 residues. With 1 base clipped from V and 6 bases from J, the junction kept 9 bases outside the gene matches.

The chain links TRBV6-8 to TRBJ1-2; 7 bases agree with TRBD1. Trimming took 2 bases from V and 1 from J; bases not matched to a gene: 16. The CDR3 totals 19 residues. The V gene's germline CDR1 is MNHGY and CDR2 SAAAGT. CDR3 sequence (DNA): TGTGCCAGCAGTTACATCTTTGGGACAGCCTCCAATTTTAACTATGGCTACACCTTC. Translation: CASSYIFGTASNFNYGYTF.

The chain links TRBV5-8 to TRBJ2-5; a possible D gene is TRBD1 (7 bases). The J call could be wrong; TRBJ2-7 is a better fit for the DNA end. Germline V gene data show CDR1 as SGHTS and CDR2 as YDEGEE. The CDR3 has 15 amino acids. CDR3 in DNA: TGTGCCAGCAGCCGGAGGGACAGTTCAAACTACGAGCAGTACTTC. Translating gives CASSRRDSSNYEQYF.

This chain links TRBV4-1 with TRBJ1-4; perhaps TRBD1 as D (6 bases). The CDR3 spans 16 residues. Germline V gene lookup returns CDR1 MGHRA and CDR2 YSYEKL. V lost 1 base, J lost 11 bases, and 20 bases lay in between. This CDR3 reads CASSQAPGQLMRKLFF. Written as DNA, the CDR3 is TGCGCCAGCAGCCAAGCCCCTGGACAGCTAATGAGGAAACTGTTTTTT.